These 27 T cell receptor beta chains share one sample of origin, sequenced in a study of beta chain features in type 1 diabetes. Reverse transcribing all isolated RNA meant expressed TCRB transcripts were sequenced. Sequencing was performed with immunoSEQ multiplex PCR; in TCRdb, only in-frame clones are kept and a portion is missing. The table shows fewer than 350,000 clones, with 15% to 20% occurring only once. The sequenced sample was naive CD4+ T cells from blood. These receptors came from a woman aged 18-29 years in good health.

This clone has just a few counts. This rearrangement joins TRBV29-1 to TRBJ2-5; maybe TRBD2 (5 bases). With 3 bases removed from V and 5 bases from J, the gap between germline ends came to 16 bases. CDR1 is SQVTM, CDR2 ANQGSEA, per germline. This CDR3 contains 14 residues. The CDR3, as DNA: TGCAGCGTTGAGGATTGGGCCTCGGGGGAGACCCAGTACTTC. Protein sequence: CSVEDWASGETQYF.

This clone was seen a handful of times. The chain employs TRBV19 and TRBJ1-5; TRBD1 might be the D (6 bases). V was clipped by 5 bases and J by 6 bases, with 11 bases between them. Germline CDR1 is LNHDA and CDR2 is SQIVND (reference sequence). This CDR3 region has 13 residues. The CDR3 nucleotides are TGTGCCAGTAGTCCGGGGGGCGGTCAGCCCCAGCATTTT. Protein sequence: CASSPGGGQPQHF.

The V call is TRBV6-5, the J call TRBJ2-3, with a tentative D call TRBD2 (6 bases). The CDR3 is made up of 13 amino acids. CDR1 is MNHEY, CDR2 SVGAGI, per germline. Trimming took 5 bases from V and 8 from J, leaving 14 bases between them. CDR3 coding DNA: TGTGCCAGCAGTCCCAAGGCGGGGTCTACGCAGTATTTT. Translated, it gives CASSPKAGSTQYF.

The chain has TRBV18 and TRBJ2-2, with TRBD1 matching over 8 bases. Trimming at V came to 5 bases and at J to 7 bases, leaving 3 bases not matched to a gene. The CDR3 totals 13 residues. Per germline, CDR1 KGHSH and CDR2 LQKENI. The CDR3 region is CASSGQGVGELFF. In DNA, the CDR3 is TGTGCCAGCTCAGGACAGGGAGTCGGGGAGCTGTTTTTT.

This chain connects TRBV5-1 to TRBJ2-1; 11 bases are shared with TRBD2. The length of the CDR3 is 16 residues. Germline V gives CDR1 SGHRS, CDR2 YFSETQ. Germline trimming cut 4 bases from V and 8 bases from J; bases unmatched to any gene: 11. The CDR3 coding sequence is TGCGCCAGCAGCCCCGGAATAGCGGGAGGGGGGGATGAGCAGTTCTTC. Translating gives CASSPGIAGGGDEQFF. Complete variable domain (other parts from reference TRBV5-1 and TRBJ2-1): KAGVTQTPRYLIKTRGQQVTLSCSPISGHRSVSWYQQTPGQGLQFLFEYFSETQRNKGNFPGRFSGRQFSNSRSEMNVSTLELGDSALYLCASSPGIAGGGDEQFFGPGTRLTVL.

The chain carries TRBV12-5 and TRBJ2-7; D is possibly TRBD1 (6 bases). The ends were cut back, 0 bases at V and 3 bases at J, with 6 bases in the middle. The CDR3 runs 13 residues. Germline loops: CDR1 LGHNT, CDR2 FRNRAP. CDR3 sequence: CASGLVDSYEQYF. The CDR3 DNA reads TGTGCTAGTGGTTTGGTGGACAGCTACGAGCAGTACTTC.

This chain uses TRBV4-2 with TRBJ2-2, with D perhaps TRBD2 (6 bases). V gave up 1 base and J gave up 4 bases, with 13 bases separating them. This CDR3 comprises 16 residues. CDR1 and CDR2 from the germline V gene are LGHNA and YNFKEQ. CDR3: CASSQGGGVRTGELFF. The CDR3 nucleotides are TGTGCCAGCAGCCAAGGGGGCGGGGTCCGCACCGGGGAGCTGTTTTTT.

The rearrangement uses TRBV7-2 and TRBJ1-2; 9 nucleotides match TRBD1. V was pared by 5 bases and J by 4 bases, with 8 bases of the junction left unmatched. Germline V gene data show CDR1 as SGHTA and CDR2 as FQGNSA. The CDR3 spans 15 residues. Written as DNA, the CDR3 is TGTGCCAGCAGCGCGCGGACAGGGGACTTCTATGGCTACACCTTC. Protein sequence: CASSARTGDFYGYTF.

This clone turned up a few times. The chain uses TRBV7-2 and TRBJ2-7, with unresolved D. This CDR3 spans 11 amino acids. CDR1 is SGHTA, CDR2 FQGNSA, per germline. The V and J ends lost 5 bases and 1 base respectively, with 3 bases between them. CDR3 protein: CASSRSYEQYF. As DNA, the CDR3 is TGTGCCAGCAGCCGTTCCTACGAGCAGTACTTC. Full variable domain (rest looked up from reference TRBV7-2 and TRBJ2-7): GAGVSQSPSNKVTEKGKDVELRCDPISGHTALYWYRQSLGQGLEFLIYFQGNSAPDKSGLPSDRFSAERTGGSVSTLTIQRTQQEDSAVYLCASSRSYEQYFGPGTRLTVT.

This clone came up a few times. The chain couples TRBV12-5 to TRBJ2-1; no clear D. Trimming took 3 bases from V and 7 from J, leaving 7 bases between them. The germline CDR1 and CDR2 sequences are LGHNT and FRNRAP. The CDR3 is made up of 12 amino acids. The CDR3 DNA is TGTGCTAGTGGTTTTCGCAGGAATGAGCAGTTCTTC. It codes for CASGFRRNEQFF.

In this sample, this clone turned up a few times. This rearrangement joins TRBV19 to TRBJ2-2, with TRBD1 identical over 9 bases. Germline trimming cut 6 bases from V and 3 bases from J; bases unmatched to any gene: 5. The CDR3 is made up of 15 amino acids. The germline CDR1 and CDR2 sequences are LNHDA and SQIVND (reference sequence). The CDR3 DNA is TGTGCCAGTAGCTCGGGACAGGGTGACACCGGGGAGCTGTTTTTT. Amino acids: CASSSGQGDTGELFF.

This clone came up a few times. V is TRBV4-2 and J is TRBJ2-7; 7 bases map to TRBD1. The germline gives CDR1 LGHNA, CDR2 YNFKEQ. The CDR3 covers 17 residues. Losses at the gene ends were 3 bases for V and 3 bases for J; bases not matched to a gene: 14. Written as DNA, the CDR3 is TGTGCCAGCAGCCACGCTCAAACCGGGACAGCAAACTACGAGCAGTACTTC. It codes for CASSHAQTGTANYEQYF.

This clone was seen a handful of times. The chain links TRBV10-3 to TRBJ2-6, with 7 bases that match TRBD1. The CDR3 contains 17 residues. Trimming at V came to 6 bases and at J to 1 base, leaving 9 bases not matched to a gene. Germline V gene data show CDR1 as ENHRY and CDR2 as SYGVKD. The DNA for the CDR3 is TGTGCCATCAGATCGACAGGGCTGTTGTCTGGGGCCAACGTCCTGACTTTC. Translating gives CAIRSTGLLSGANVLTF.

This clone turned up a few times. The V and J genes are TRBV7-2 and TRBJ1-1, with D perhaps matching TRBD1 (5 bases). Germline V gene data show CDR1 as SGHTA and CDR2 as FQGNSA. Trimming stripped 4 bases from V and 5 bases from J, with 14 bases between. The CDR3 spans 14 residues. The CDR3 loop reads CASSSTVGGTEAFF. CDR3 bases: TGTGCCAGCAGCTCAACAGTGGGGGGGACTGAAGCTTTCTTT.

This clone was recorded a few times. The chain couples TRBV30 to TRBJ1-1; tentative D call: TRBD1 (5 bases). V shed 3 bases and J shed 7 bases, with 12 bases lying between them. Germline CDR1 GTSNPN, CDR2 SVGIG (reference sequence). This CDR3 has 12 amino acids. The CDR3 here is CAWRRGLGEAFF. CDR3 in DNA: TGTGCCTGGAGACGGGGGTTAGGTGAAGCTTTCTTT.

This clone was observed a handful of times. The chain carries TRBV9 and TRBJ2-1, with D maybe TRBD2 (5 bases). From germline, CDR1 is SGDLS and CDR2 YYNGEE. The CDR3 consists of 15 residues. Between the trimmed V and J ends, which lost 4 bases and 3 bases, there was a span of 14 bases. This CDR3 reads CASSPPGSHYNEQFF. DNA of the CDR3: TGTGCCAGCAGCCCTCCGGGGTCTCACTACAATGAGCAGTTCTTC.

This clone was seen only a few times. The chain uses TRBV2 and TRBJ2-2; D might be TRBD1 (6 bases). Germline lookup yields CDR1 SNHLY and CDR2 FYNNEI. V was cut by 6 bases and J by 7 bases, with 12 bases left in between. The CDR3 extends over 13 amino acids. The CDR3 DNA reads as TGTGCCAGCAGACAGGGTACAGTCGGGGAGCTGTTTTTT. Translation: CASRQGTVGELFF.

This rearrangement joins TRBV30 to TRBJ1-2; TRBD1 agrees at 7 bases. The germline gives CDR1 GTSNPN, CDR2 SVGIG (reference sequence). With 1 base clipped from V and 2 bases from J, the junction kept 4 bases outside the gene matches. CDR3 length equals 14 residues. CDR3 amino acids: CAWSALQGNYGYTF. DNA for the CDR3: TGTGCCTGGAGTGCCCTACAGGGGAACTATGGCTACACCTTC.

The V gene is TRBV6-5, the J gene TRBJ2-7, with 8 bases lining up with TRBD1. The CDR3 is 14 amino acids. CDR1 is MNHEY, CDR2 SVGAGI, per germline. V dropped 7 bases and J dropped 3; count of bases not matched to a gene: 8. The CDR3 region has the DNA TGTGCCAGCAATCACAGGGGGTCAGGCTACGAGCAGTACTTC. Encoded protein: CASNHRGSGYEQYF.

This clone was observed a handful of times. DNA of the CDR3: TGTGCCAGCAGCCCCGGGACTAGTGATACGCAGTATTTT. Protein: CASSPGTSDTQYF. This sequence joins TRBV5-4 and TRBJ2-3; 8 positions match TRBD2. V lost 4 bases and J lost 6; bases outside the gene matches: 4. The germline gives CDR1 SGHNT, CDR2 YYREEE (reference sequence). The CDR3 has 13 residues.

This clone turned up a few times. This rearrangement joins TRBV29-1 to TRBJ2-1, with TRBD2 identical over 13 bases. CDR3 size: 14 residues. Germline assignment: CDR1 SQVTM and CDR2 ANQGSEA. After removal of 4 bases from V and 6 bases from J, the junction contained 3 bases not matched to a gene. The CDR3 protein is CSVAWTSGSNEQFF. The DNA of the CDR3 is TGCAGCGTTGCCTGGACTAGCGGGAGCAATGAGCAGTTCTTC.

This sequence joins TRBV2 and TRBJ2-7, with 10 positions matching TRBD1. The CDR3 length is 15 residues. The V gene end was trimmed by 6 bases and the J gene end by 4 bases; junction bases not matched to a gene: 9. CDR1 and CDR2 from the germline V gene are SNHLY and FYNNEI. This chain's CDR3 is CASRSRQGAEYEQYF. CDR3 DNA: TGTGCCAGCAGATCGCGACAGGGGGCTGAATACGAGCAGTACTTC.

This clone was detected a few times. The rearrangement links TRBV4-2 to TRBJ2-7; possible D gene TRBD2, 6 bases. The CDR3 has 13 amino acids. CDR1 LGHNA and CDR2 YNFKEQ come from the germline V gene. The V and J ends lost 8 bases and 3 bases respectively, with 14 bases between them. CDR3 loop: CASRGRGGYEQYF. Here the CDR3 DNA reads TGTGCCAGCCGGGGAAGGGGAGGCTACGAGCAGTACTTC.

This clone was seen a handful of times. The rearrangement joins TRBV6-5 to TRBJ2-7, with TRBD2 matching over 12 bases. Germline V CDR1 and CDR2: MNHEY, SVGAGI. CDR3 length equals 15 residues. J was trimmed by 5 bases and V by 6 bases; bases with no gene match: 8. CDR3: CASSPSSGREDEQYF. The DNA of the CDR3 is TGTGCCAGCAGCCCTTCTAGCGGGAGGGAAGACGAGCAGTACTTC.

A word on this clone: The same CDR3 is also encoded by other DNA sequences in this sample. This chain connects TRBV2 to TRBJ1-5, with D possibly being TRBD1 (5 bases). Germline V CDR1 and CDR2: SNHLY, FYNNEI. This CDR3 is built from 13 residues. Trimming took off 6 bases at V and 6 bases at J, with 12 bases between the two ends. CDR3 region: CASRWGEGQPQHF. In nucleotides, the CDR3 is TGTGCCAGCAGATGGGGGGAAGGTCAGCCCCAGCATTTT.

This clone has more than one count but fewer than ten. The rearrangement joins TRBV19 to TRBJ2-7; 10 bases are shared with TRBD1. This CDR3 has 16 residues. J gave up 4 bases and V 6 bases, and 12 bases lay outside the gene matches. Per the germline V gene, CDR1 is LNHDA and CDR2 is SQIVND (reference sequence). The DNA of the CDR3 is TGTGCCAGTAGGCGGGCCTGGACAGGGGGGATGTACGAGCAGTACTTC. This gives the protein CASRRAWTGGMYEQYF.

This sequence joins TRBV14 and TRBJ2-1; TRBD2 matches at 10 bases. This CDR3 has 17 residues. Per germline, CDR1 SGHDN and CDR2 FVKESK. The V segment lost 1 base and the J segment 5 bases; nucleotides outside the gene matches: 8. For the CDR3, the DNA is TGTGCCAGCAGCCAAGTAAAATGGACTAGCGGTCACAATGAGCAGTTCTTC. Protein sequence: CASSQVKWTSGHNEQFF.